Listed below are T cell receptor beta chains from one sample, sequenced in a study of cytomegalovirus exposure and HLA in healthy donors. Sequenced by immunoSEQ multiplex PCR; TCRdb stores in-frame clones only, minus some. The data contain approximately 300,000 clones, 84% of them singletons. The source material was PBMCs. The receptor set was obtained from a woman aged 40 to 50 in good health and CMV-seropositive. Each CDR3 is given with its conserved first and last residue. Fields, in order: V gene, J gene, clone size, D gene, CDR3 protein, CDR3 DNA. A D gene is named only where the DNA matches it firmly. Clone size is shown for a subset of rows, as once, few, many or a class of expanded clone.

v_call: TRBV5-8; j_call: TRBJ2-5; clone_size: -; d_call: -; cdr3_aa: CASSRGIEETQYF; cdr3_nt: TGTGCCAGCAGCCGGGGGATTGAAGAGACCCAGTACTTC
v_call: TRBV4-2; j_call: TRBJ1-1; clone_size: -; d_call: TRBD1; cdr3_aa: CASSPPGNTGGTEAFF; cdr3_nt: TGTGCCAGCAGCCCGCCTGGGAATACAGGGGGCACTGAAGCTTTCTTT
v_call: TRBV18; j_call: TRBJ2-3; clone_size: -; d_call: TRBD1; cdr3_aa: CASSPRGQGSTDTQYF; cdr3_nt: TGTGCCAGCTCACCACGGGGACAGGGTAGCACAGATACGCAGTATTTT
v_call: TRBV11-3; j_call: TRBJ2-2; clone_size: -; d_call: -; cdr3_aa: CASSPRLGTGELFF; cdr3_nt: TGTGCCAGCAGCCCACGACTAGGGACCGGGGAGCTGTTTTTT
v_call: TRBV27; j_call: TRBJ2-7; clone_size: -; d_call: TRBD2; cdr3_aa: CASSSGTSSYEQYF; cdr3_nt: TGTGCCAGCAGTTCCGGGACTAGCAGCTACGAGCAGTACTTC
v_call: TRBV18; j_call: TRBJ2-2; clone_size: -; d_call: TRBD1; cdr3_aa: CASLGTGRSGELFF; cdr3_nt: TGTGCCAGCCTAGGGACAGGGCGATCCGGGGAGCTGTTTTTT
v_call: TRBV5-1; j_call: TRBJ2-7; clone_size: -; d_call: TRBD1; cdr3_aa: CASSFGQGANEQYF; cdr3_nt: TGCGCCAGCAGCTTCGGACAGGGGGCAAACGAGCAGTACTTC
v_call: TRBV5-1; j_call: TRBJ2-2; clone_size: -; d_call: TRBD1; cdr3_aa: CASSHGQAANTGELFF; cdr3_nt: TGCGCCAGCAGCCACGGACAGGCGGCGAACACCGGGGAGCTGTTTTTT
v_call: TRBV19; j_call: TRBJ1-3; clone_size: -; d_call: -; cdr3_aa: CASSLTGLSGNTIYF; cdr3_nt: TGTGCCAGTAGCTTGACAGGCCTCTCTGGAAACACCATATATTTT
v_call: TRBV19; j_call: TRBJ1-5; clone_size: -; d_call: -; cdr3_aa: CASSALTENQPQHF; cdr3_nt: TGTGCCAGTTCAGCCCTGACAGAAAATCAGCCCCAGCATTTT
v_call: TRBV18; j_call: TRBJ2-7; clone_size: -; d_call: TRBD2; cdr3_aa: CASSALAGVYEQYF; cdr3_nt: TGTGCCAGCTCAGCCCTAGCGGGAGTCTACGAGCAGTACTTC
v_call: TRBV30; j_call: TRBJ1-1; clone_size: -; d_call: -; cdr3_aa: CAWNQGGGTEAFF; cdr3_nt: TGTGCCTGGAACCAGGGAGGAGGCACTGAAGCTTTCTTT
v_call: TRBV7-2; j_call: TRBJ2-3; clone_size: -; d_call: -; cdr3_aa: CASSLEAGRDTQYF; cdr3_nt: TGTGCCAGCAGCTTGGAGGCAGGGAGGGATACGCAGTATTTT
v_call: TRBV25-1; j_call: TRBJ2-7; clone_size: -; d_call: TRBD2; cdr3_aa: CASSEWRLAGNYEQYF; cdr3_nt: TGTGCCAGCAGTGAATGGCGGCTAGCGGGGAACTACGAGCAGTACTTC
v_call: TRBV29-1; j_call: TRBJ1-2; clone_size: -; d_call: TRBD1; cdr3_aa: CSVEDDRGGGYTF; cdr3_nt: TGCAGCGTTGAAGATGACAGGGGAGGTGGCTACACCTTC
v_call: TRBV18; j_call: TRBJ1-1; clone_size: -; d_call: TRBD1; cdr3_aa: CASPPDRVHTEAFF; cdr3_nt: TGTGCCAGCCCACCTGACAGGGTTCACACTGAAGCTTTCTTT
v_call: TRBV9; j_call: TRBJ2-7; clone_size: -; d_call: -; cdr3_aa: CASSVGQEVHSYEQYF; cdr3_nt: TGTGCCAGCAGCGTAGGACAGGAGGTACACTCCTACGAGCAGTACTTC
v_call: TRBV6-6; j_call: TRBJ1-1; clone_size: -; d_call: -; cdr3_aa: CASRVELYTEAFF; cdr3_nt: TGTGCCAGCAGGGTAGAGCTCTACACTGAAGCTTTCTTT
v_call: TRBV28; j_call: TRBJ2-7; clone_size: -; d_call: TRBD2; cdr3_aa: CASRASGAYEQYF; cdr3_nt: TGTGCCAGCAGAGCTAGCGGAGCCTACGAGCAGTACTTC
v_call: TRBV9; j_call: TRBJ1-3; clone_size: few; d_call: TRBD1; cdr3_aa: CASSTGTDSGNTIYF; cdr3_nt: TGTGCCAGCAGCACAGGGACAGACTCTGGAAACACCATATATTTT
v_call: TRBV6-1; j_call: TRBJ2-5; clone_size: few; d_call: -; cdr3_aa: CASSEAFGRGQETQYF; cdr3_nt: TGTGCCAGCAGTGAAGCTTTCGGAAGGGGACAAGAGACCCAGTACTTC
v_call: TRBV19; j_call: TRBJ2-7; clone_size: -; d_call: -; cdr3_aa: CASSIDRAGVGEQYF; cdr3_nt: TGTGCCAGTAGTATTGATCGGGCAGGGGTAGGGGAGCAGTACTTC
v_call: TRBV25-1; j_call: TRBJ2-2; clone_size: -; d_call: -; cdr3_aa: CASSESGKNTGELFF; cdr3_nt: TGTGCCAGCAGTGAATCCGGGAAAAACACCGGGGAGCTGTTTTTT
v_call: TRBV4-1; j_call: TRBJ2-7; clone_size: -; d_call: -; cdr3_aa: CASSQDPGNPYEQYF; cdr3_nt: TGCGCCAGCAGCCAAGATCCAGGGAACCCTTACGAGCAGTACTTC
v_call: TRBV19; j_call: TRBJ1-5; clone_size: -; d_call: TRBD1; cdr3_aa: CASKQGGYSNQPQHF; cdr3_nt: TGTGCCAGTAAACAGGGGGGGTATAGCAATCAGCCCCAGCATTTT
v_call: TRBV27; j_call: TRBJ2-7; clone_size: -; d_call: TRBD1; cdr3_aa: CASRGQGAYEQYF; cdr3_nt: TGTGCCAGTCGAGGACAGGGGGCCTACGAGCAGTACTTC
v_call: TRBV29-1; j_call: TRBJ1-1; clone_size: once; d_call: TRBD1; cdr3_aa: CSTGTGGTEAFF; cdr3_nt: TGCAGCACCGGGACAGGGGGCACTGAAGCTTTCTTT
v_call: TRBV30; j_call: TRBJ1-3; clone_size: -; d_call: -; cdr3_aa: CARLAPVPGNTIYF; cdr3_nt: TGTGCCCGACTGGCCCCGGTCCCTGGAAACACCATATATTTT
v_call: TRBV30; j_call: TRBJ2-1; clone_size: -; d_call: TRBD1; cdr3_aa: CAWRSQGATYNEQFF; cdr3_nt: TGTGCCTGGAGGTCACAGGGGGCGACCTACAATGAGCAGTTCTTC
v_call: TRBV6-5; j_call: TRBJ1-1; clone_size: -; d_call: -; cdr3_aa: CASRRGGTEAFF; cdr3_nt: TGTGCCAGCAGGCGGGGGGGCACTGAAGCTTTCTTT
v_call: TRBV5-4; j_call: TRBJ2-1; clone_size: -; d_call: TRBD2; cdr3_aa: CASSVRLADNEQFF; cdr3_nt: TGTGCCAGCAGCGTCAGACTAGCGGACAATGAGCAGTTCTTC
v_call: TRBV9; j_call: TRBJ1-2; clone_size: -; d_call: TRBD1; cdr3_aa: CASSVGDSLYGYTF; cdr3_nt: TGTGCCAGCAGCGTAGGGGACAGTCTATATGGCTACACCTTC
v_call: TRBV30; j_call: TRBJ2-5; clone_size: -; d_call: TRBD1; cdr3_aa: CAWSDWTGGKTQYF; cdr3_nt: TGTGCCTGGAGTGACTGGACAGGGGGAAAGACCCAGTACTTC
v_call: TRBV14; j_call: TRBJ1-2; clone_size: few; d_call: -; cdr3_aa: CASSQALTGKAGYTF; cdr3_nt: TGTGCCAGCAGCCAGGCCTTAACAGGGAAGGCTGGCTACACCTTC
v_call: TRBV28; j_call: TRBJ1-5; clone_size: -; d_call: -; cdr3_aa: CASTLPGQPQHF; cdr3_nt: TGTGCCAGCACCCTCCCAGGGCAGCCCCAGCATTTT
v_call: TRBV30; j_call: TRBJ1-1; clone_size: -; d_call: -; cdr3_aa: CAWSPRGLNTEAFF; cdr3_nt: TGTGCCTGGAGTCCCCGAGGATTAAACACTGAAGCTTTCTTT
v_call: TRBV5-4; j_call: TRBJ1-3; clone_size: -; d_call: TRBD1; cdr3_aa: CASSKKTGTGGSGNTIYF; cdr3_nt: TGTGCCAGCAGCAAAAAAACCGGGACAGGGGGCTCTGGAAACACCATATATTTT
v_call: TRBV25-1; j_call: TRBJ1-5; clone_size: -; d_call: -; cdr3_aa: CASSEARGGVSNQPQHF; cdr3_nt: TGTGCCAGCAGTGAAGCGCGCGGAGGGGTTAGCAATCAGCCCCAGCATTTT
v_call: TRBV11-1; j_call: TRBJ2-2; clone_size: -; d_call: TRBD2; cdr3_aa: CASSIRTSGSIGELFF; cdr3_nt: TGTGCCAGCAGCATACGGACTAGCGGGAGCATCGGGGAGCTGTTTTTT
v_call: TRBV4-3; j_call: TRBJ2-4; clone_size: few; d_call: -; cdr3_aa: CASSQEAGGIQYF; cdr3_nt: TGCGCCAGCAGCCAAGAGGCCGGGGGCATTCAGTACTTC
v_call: TRBV6-4; j_call: TRBJ2-1; clone_size: -; d_call: TRBD2; cdr3_aa: CASSLSGNTYNEQFF; cdr3_nt: TGTGCCAGCAGCCTTAGCGGGAACACCTACAATGAGCAGTTCTTC
v_call: TRBV5-1; j_call: TRBJ2-3; clone_size: once; d_call: TRBD1; cdr3_aa: CASSPDPGQGATRSNTQYF; cdr3_nt: TGCGCCAGCAGCCCCGACCCGGGACAGGGGGCTACTCGGTCGAATACGCAGTATTTT
v_call: TRBV19; j_call: TRBJ1-6; clone_size: -; d_call: -; cdr3_aa: CASSMSEGRSPLHF; cdr3_nt: TGTGCCAGTAGTATGTCAGAGGGTCGTTCACCCCTCCACTTT
v_call: TRBV7-2; j_call: TRBJ2-1; clone_size: -; d_call: -; cdr3_aa: CASSLGPSLSYNEQFF; cdr3_nt: TGTGCCAGCAGCTTAGGGCCTAGTCTATCCTACAATGAGCAGTTCTTC
v_call: TRBV18; j_call: TRBJ2-2; clone_size: -; d_call: -; cdr3_aa: CASSPGAVQGELFF; cdr3_nt: TGTGCCAGCTCCCCCGGAGCGGTCCAGGGGGAGCTGTTTTTT
v_call: TRBV5-4; j_call: TRBJ1-1; clone_size: -; d_call: -; cdr3_aa: CASSSGNTEAFF; cdr3_nt: TGTGCCAGCAGCTCAGGGAACACTGAAGCTTTCTTT
v_call: TRBV5-5; j_call: TRBJ1-2; clone_size: -; d_call: TRBD1; cdr3_aa: CASSSGTGGDGYTF; cdr3_nt: TGTGCCAGCAGCTCCGGGACAGGGGGAGATGGCTACACCTTC
v_call: TRBV25-1; j_call: TRBJ1-6; clone_size: -; d_call: -; cdr3_aa: CASRGDPASLHF; cdr3_nt: TGTGCCAGCAGGGGCGACCCAGCTTCCCTCCACTTT
v_call: TRBV4-2; j_call: TRBJ2-7; clone_size: -; d_call: -; cdr3_aa: CASSQDRGNYEQYF; cdr3_nt: TGTGCCAGCAGCCAAGATCGAGGCAACTACGAGCAGTACTTC
v_call: TRBV5-1; j_call: TRBJ1-1; clone_size: -; d_call: -; cdr3_aa: CASSSPPMNTEAFF; cdr3_nt: TGCGCCAGCAGCTCCCCCCCTATGAACACTGAAGCTTTCTTT
v_call: TRBV27; j_call: TRBJ1-2; clone_size: once; d_call: TRBD1; cdr3_aa: CASRKTGGAYGYTF; cdr3_nt: TGTGCCAGCAGAAAGACAGGGGGCGCGTATGGCTACACCTTC
v_call: TRBV9; j_call: TRBJ2-5; clone_size: -; d_call: -; cdr3_aa: CASSVRGNEETQYF; cdr3_nt: TGTGCCAGCAGCGTACGGGGGAACGAAGAGACCCAGTACTTC
v_call: TRBV15; j_call: TRBJ2-7; clone_size: -; d_call: TRBD2; cdr3_aa: CATSTSGRHEQYF; cdr3_nt: TGTGCCACCAGCACCAGCGGGAGGCACGAGCAGTACTTC
v_call: TRBV28; j_call: TRBJ2-1; clone_size: once; d_call: -; cdr3_aa: CASSPPGRQNEQFF; cdr3_nt: TGTGCCAGCAGCCCCCCCGGCAGGCAGAATGAGCAGTTCTTC
v_call: TRBV6-1; j_call: TRBJ2-7; clone_size: -; d_call: TRBD1; cdr3_aa: CASRGQTYEQYF; cdr3_nt: TGTGCCAGCCGGGGACAGACCTACGAGCAGTACTTC
v_call: TRBV7-9; j_call: TRBJ2-7; clone_size: few; d_call: TRBD1; cdr3_aa: CASSLGWGTGGEQYF; cdr3_nt: TGTGCCAGCAGCTTAGGATGGGGGACAGGAGGCGAGCAGTACTTC